This TCR beta chain stems from a study of CD8+ T cells in alopecia areata. Treatment defined: oral pan-JAK inhibitor, 5-10 mg twice daily. Samples from alopecia areata patients were lesional scalp punch biopsies and peripheral blood. For this clone: Its matching antigen is unknown.

Study-level results: Many expanded lesional clones remained in scalp and blood on tofacitinib. Clonality in lesional scalp, especially alopecia totalis/universalis, exceeded that of normal scalp.

It was cDNA, reverse transcribed from extracted RNA, that served as the sequencing template. TCRdb's copy holds only in-frame clones and misses some; the assay was immunoSEQ multiplex PCR. Altogether fewer than 350,000 clones are present, 58% being singletons, with the ten largest covering approximately 1.7%. Sequenced material: CD4+ T cells sorted from blood, taken at week 24, from a patient treated with tofacitinib. The sequence was obtained from a human donor with alopecia areata.

This CDR3 is CASSSRQGPYEQYF. Here the CDR3 DNA reads TGTGCCAGCAGTTCGCGACAGGGGCCCTACGAGCAGTACTTC. This chain connects TRBV6-6 to TRBJ2-7; 8 nucleotides match TRBD1. The CDR3 is 14 residues long. Unmatched junction bases numbered 4, after V lost 4 bases and J lost 2 bases. Germline V CDR1 and CDR2: MNHNY, SVGAGI (reference sequence).